This TCR beta chain was identified during a study of Ad26.COV2.S vaccination and SARS-CoV-2 variants. Treatment given: around 19 received Ad26.COV2.S at low or high dose, single or two shots; about 5 received placebo; per-sample allocation not given. Sampling happened 63 days after the first vaccine or placebo injection. In Boston, an adult donor aged 18-55 years took part. The CDR3 has 17 residues. The J segment lost 1 base and the V segment lost 5 bases, leaving 11 bases of the junction unmatched. Per the germline V gene, CDR1 is SGHDT and CDR2 is YYEEEE. TCRdb keeps only in-frame clones here, not all; method: immunoSEQ multiplex PCR. The sample holds hundreds of thousands of clones, around 89% seen once.

The chain employs TRBV5-6 and TRBJ1-4, with TRBD1 identical over 7 bases. The source was peripheral blood, collected in a trial of Ad26.COV2.S vaccine versus placebo. The sequence derives from a person between 18 and 59 years old who received the Ad26.COV2.S COVID-19 vaccine or a placebo. CDR3 nucleotide sequence: TGTGCCAGCAGGGGACAGAGGGTCAAAGGAACTAATGAAAAACTGTTTTTT. Protein product: CASRGQRVKGTNEKLFF.